The 18 T cell receptor beta chains presented below share a single source sample, sequenced in a study of T cells after yellow fever vaccination. TCRdb re-called the 5' RACE reads through MiXCR, storing one row per CDR3 protein. The sample yields about 340,000 distinct CDR3 sequences, under 15% seen once. The source material was CD4+ T cells sorted from PBMCs, sampled 15 days after the yellow fever booster vaccination. Source of these receptors: a man younger than 35 who received the YFV17D yellow fever vaccine.

This clonotype has more than one count but fewer than ten. One end of the junction fails to match germline, which may point to a read error. The CDR3 sequence is CATSWDRGLPGELFF. The CDR3 nucleotides read TGTGCCACCAGTTGGGACAGGGGGCTGCCCGGGGAGCTGTTTTTT. The chain employs TRBV10-3 and TRBJ2-2, with 12 bases matching TRBD1. There are 15 residues in the CDR3. Germline-derived CDR1 and CDR2 are ENHRY and SYGVKD.

Here the CDR3 reads CASSLETGRETQYF. The CDR3, as DNA: TGCGCCAGCAGCTTGGAGACAGGGCGAGAGACCCAGTACTTC. The chain links TRBV5-1 to TRBJ2-5; TRBD1 agrees at 7 bases. The V and J ends lost 0 bases and 4 bases, in that order; junction bases with no gene match: 3. This CDR3 contains 14 residues. The germline V gene encodes CDR1 SGHRS and CDR2 YFSETQ.

The V and J genes are TRBV11-2 and TRBJ1-6; D is unclear. Germline V gene sequence: CDR1 SGHAT, CDR2 FQNNGV. The length of the CDR3 is 22 residues. V dropped 4 bases and J dropped 5 bases, with 33 bases sitting between them. This CDR3 reads CASSSVISRRTPGGNNNSPLHF. CDR3 nucleotide sequence: TGTGCCAGCAGCTCAGTGATCTCCCGTCGTACCCCCGGCGGGAATAATAATTCACCCCTCCACTTT.

This clonotype was seen only a few times. This chain joins TRBV7-3 and TRBJ2-1; 10 bases line up with TRBD1. The CDR3 runs to 16 residues. V shed 5 bases and J 5 bases; nucleotides not matched to a gene: 9. The germline V gene encodes CDR1 SGHTA and CDR2 FQGTGA. The DNA of the CDR3 is TGTGCCAGCAGCCGGGGCGGGACAGGGGTGGACAATGAGCAGTTCTTC. Translated, it gives CASSRGGTGVDNEQFF. The full variable domain, with the rest looked up from reference TRBV7-3 and TRBJ2-1, is GAGVSQTPSNKVTEKGKYVELRCDPISGHTALYWYRQSLGQGPEFLIYFQGTGAADDSGLPNDRFFAVRPEGSVSTLKIQRTERGDSAVYLCASSRGGTGVDNEQFFGPGTRLTVL.

J is TRBJ2-7 and V is TRBV7-9; no definite D call. The CDR3 is 17 residues long. The V gene lost 2 bases and the J gene lost 0 bases, with 17 bases spanning the gap. CDR1 is SEHNR and CDR2 is FQNEAQ in the germline V gene (reference sequence). CDR3 loop: CASSLSVLSVISYEQYF. As DNA, the CDR3 is TGTGCCAGCAGCTTAAGCGTCTTATCCGTTATCTCCTACGAGCAGTACTTC.

This clonotype showed up just a few times. The chain has TRBV6-6 and TRBJ1-5, with a tentative D call TRBD1 (6 bases). V lost 5 bases, J lost 0 bases, and 14 bases lay in between. This CDR3 comprises 16 residues. CDR1 MNHNY and CDR2 SVGAGI come from the germline V gene (reference sequence). CDR3 region: CASSTPRGSSNQPQHF. The CDR3 DNA reads TGTGCCAGCAGTACCCCGAGGGGGTCTAGCAATCAGCCCCAGCATTTT.

This clonotype was seen ten or more times. The chain combines TRBV2 with TRBJ2-1; D not resolved. The CDR3 extends over 12 amino acids. Germline-derived CDR1 and CDR2 are SNHLY and FYNNEI. With 2 bases removed from V and 7 bases from J, the gap between germline ends came to 6 bases. This CDR3 is CASSEQINEQFF. In DNA, the CDR3 is TGTGCCAGCAGTGAACAAATTAATGAGCAGTTCTTC. The full variable domain, in which reference TRBV2 and TRBJ2-1 provide the parts outside the CDR3, is EPEVTQTPSHQVTQMGQEVILRCVPISNHLYFYWYRQILGQKVEFLVSFYNNEISEKSEIFDDQFSVERPDGSNFTLKIRSTKLEDSAMYFCASSEQINEQFFGPGTRLTVL.

At least ten counts were recorded for this clonotype. The gene calls are TRBV28 and TRBJ2-4; D remains unclear. From germline, CDR1 is MDHEN and CDR2 SYDVKM. This CDR3 region has 14 residues. The ends were cut back, 8 bases at V and 1 base at J, with 12 bases in the middle. The CDR3 spells CASESGPAKNIQYF. Here the CDR3 DNA reads TGTGCCAGCGAATCTGGGCCTGCCAAAAACATTCAGTACTTC.

This clonotype was picked up many times. The rearrangement joins TRBV5-1 to TRBJ2-6; D uncertain. The CDR3 runs to 13 residues. Germline loops: CDR1 SGHRS, CDR2 YFSETQ. Trimming pared 4 bases from V and 4 bases from J, leaving 6 bases between. The CDR3 protein is CASSLPGANVLTF. Here the CDR3 DNA reads TGCGCCAGCAGCCTGCCCGGGGCCAACGTCCTGACTTTC.

The CDR3 protein is CAGTGTSGGITDTQYF. CDR3 DNA sequence: TGTGCCGGAACCGGGACTAGCGGGGGGATCACAGATACGCAGTATTTT. V usage is TRBV30 and J usage is TRBJ2-3; 15 nucleotides agree with TRBD2. CDR3 length: 16 amino acids. The germline V gene encodes CDR1 GTSNPN and CDR2 SVGIG (reference sequence). The J segment lost 2 bases and the V segment lost 8 bases, leaving 8 bases of the junction unmatched. The whole variable domain, filled in from reference TRBV30 and TRBJ2-3, reads SQTIHQWPATLVQPVGSPLSLECTVEGTSNPNLYWYRQAAGRGLQLLFYSVGIGQISSEVPQNLSASRPQDRQFILSSKKLLLSDSGFYLCAGTGTSGGITDTQYFGPGTRLTVL.

This clonotype has more than one count but fewer than ten. J is TRBJ1-5 and V is TRBV7-8, with D maybe TRBD1 (6 bases). The CDR3 is made up of 15 amino acids. Germline loops: CDR1 SGHVS, CDR2 FQNEAQ. V was shortened by 1 base and J by 4 bases, with 11 bases between the two germline ends. The CDR3 DNA reads as TGTGCCAGCAGCTTAGGGACAGTTCCAAATCAGCCCCAGCATTTT. Translation gives CASSLGTVPNQPQHF. Supplemented by reference TRBV7-8 and TRBJ1-5, the full variable domain reads GAGVSQSPRYKVAKRGQDVALRCDPISGHVSLFWYQQALGQGPEFLTYFQNEAQLDKSGLPSDRFFAERPEGSVSTLKIQRTQQEDSAVYLCASSLGTVPNQPQHFGDGTRLSIL.

This clonotype has just a few counts. The gene calls are TRBV6-2 or TRBV6-3 and TRBJ1-2; D gene ambiguous. The ends were cut back, 5 bases at V and 6 bases at J, with 13 bases in the middle. The CDR3 consists of 13 residues. Germline V gives CDR1 MNHEY, CDR2 SVGEGT. Here the CDR3 reads CASSAPGRNGYTF. The CDR3 nucleotides are TGTGCCAGCAGTGCCCCTGGGAGGAATGGCTACACCTTC.

The DNA for the CDR3 is TGTGCCAGCAGCTCATGGACAGGCGTTAACACAGATACGCAGTATTTT. Translating gives CASSSWTGVNTDTQYF. V gene TRBV5-4 combines with J gene TRBJ2-3, with 7 bases that match TRBD1. The length of the CDR3 is 16 residues. Germline V gene lookup returns CDR1 SGHNT and CDR2 YYREEE (reference sequence). J lost 2 bases, V lost 3 bases, and 9 bases had no gene match.

V usage is TRBV6-1 and J usage is TRBJ2-7; D is uncertain. The CDR3 sequence is 13 residues long. The germline V and J ends were trimmed by 2 bases and 6 bases, with 11 bases remaining between them. Germline loops: CDR1 MNHNS, CDR2 SASEGT. CDR3 amino acids: CASSESRSGEQYV. The CDR3 DNA reads as TGTGCCAGCAGTGAATCCCGGTCGGGCGAGCAGTACGTC.

The V gene is TRBV2, the J gene TRBJ2-3, with D possibly TRBD1 on 6 matching bases. The CDR3 length is 14 residues. Germline lookup yields CDR1 SNHLY and CDR2 FYNNEI. V lost 7 bases and J lost 3, with 14 bases in between. The CDR3 reads CASTPQGSTDTQYF. The CDR3 nucleotides read TGTGCCAGCACTCCACAGGGATCAACAGATACGCAGTATTTT.

Only a few counts were recorded for this clonotype. The chain joins TRBV20-1 to TRBJ2-3; TRBD2 matches 9 bases. CDR1 and CDR2 from the germline V gene are DFQATT and SNEGSKA (reference sequence). This CDR3 is built from 14 residues. The ends lost 6 bases at V and 1 base at J; junction bases unmatched: 5. The CDR3 region is CSAPIAGGTDTQYF. In DNA form, the CDR3 reads TGCAGTGCCCCCATAGCGGGGGGCACAGATACGCAGTATTTT.

The chain carries TRBV5-1 and TRBJ2-5; D is ambiguous. This CDR3 is 14 amino acids long. Germline V CDR1 and CDR2: SGHRS, YFSETQ. Trimming left V 0 bases short and J 5 bases short, with 11 bases between. Here the CDR3 reads CASSLAQSPETQYF. The CDR3 nucleotides read TGCGCCAGCAGCTTGGCACAGTCCCCGGAGACCCAGTACTTC. Using reference TRBV5-1 and TRBJ2-5 for the parts outside the CDR3, the full variable domain is KAGVTQTPRYLIKTRGQQVTLSCSPISGHRSVSWYQQTPGQGLQFLFEYFSETQRNKGNFPGRFSGRQFSNSRSEMNVSTLELGDSALYLCASSLAQSPETQYFGPGTRLLVL.

The chain employs TRBV7-6 and TRBJ2-7; 9 nucleotides align to TRBD2. The CDR3 has 16 amino acids. The V and J ends lost 5 bases and 0 bases, in that order; junction bases with no gene match: 8. Germline loops: CDR1 SGHVS, CDR2 FNYEAQ. CDR3 loop: CASSAQRGALSYEQYF. The CDR3, as DNA: TGTGCCAGCAGCGCCCAGCGGGGGGCCCTCTCCTACGAGCAGTACTTC.